This T cell receptor (beta chain) is from a study of cytomegalovirus exposure and HLA in healthy donors. Study-level findings and limits: TCR beta sequences reportedly predicted most subjects' HLA-A and HLA-B alleles accurately. Researchers counted over 150 TCR beta chains as cytomegalovirus-associated. The availability of immune exposure information extended only to CMV serostatus.

Turning to this clone: Its antigen remains unknown.

Germline V gene lookup returns CDR1 MNHNS and CDR2 SASEGT. The CDR3 sequence is 16 residues long. J gave up 1 base and V 2 bases, and 8 bases lay outside the gene matches. Both 60 Vbeta primers and 13 Jbeta primers went into the PCR. Measured with immunoSEQ multiplex PCR; TCRdb has only the in-frame clones, and not every one. The sample holds around 200,000 clones, around 83% seen once. Sequencing was done on a sample of PBMCs. This sequence joins TRBV6-1 and TRBJ2-7; 7 bases align to TRBD2. The sequence was obtained from a man between 45 and 60 years old in good health and CMV-seronegative. CDR3: CASSERGGGFSYEQYF. In DNA, the CDR3 is TGTGCCAGCAGTGAACGCGGCGGGGGATTTTCCTACGAGCAGTACTTC.